This T cell receptor beta chain was profiled in a study of post-analysis software for immune sequencing data. Germline V lookup: CDR1 SGDLS, CDR2 YYNGEE. The CDR3 sequence is 13 residues long. With 0 bases removed from V and 3 bases from J, the gap between germline ends came to 7 bases. Tagging with unique molecular identifiers was a feature of the TCR beta cDNA libraries. TCRdb analysed the PCR reads with MiXCR anew, one entry per CDR3 protein. The sample has hundreds of thousands of distinct CDR3 sequences; roughly 27% are singletons. This clonotype appeared many times. Its antigen is not identified. Study results and limitations: Analysis by F measure revealed that same-batch samples clustered strongly together. Relative to controls, patients had a handful of TRBV segments at higher frequency, with TRBV5-6, TRBV5-1 and TRBV20-1 among these.

The rearrangement joins TRBV9 to TRBJ2-7; tentative D call: TRBD1 (5 bases). The sequenced sample consisted of blood. The receptor's source is a girl aged 10-17 years with multiple sclerosis. The CDR3 nucleotides are TGTGCCAGCAGCGTAGACAGGAACTACGAGCAGTACTTC. It yields the protein CASSVDRNYEQYF.